The next 3 T cell receptor beta chains were all read from a single sample in a study of T cell responses to AZD1222 COVID-19 vaccine listed by TCRdb under 2021. The time point label for this specimen denotes: baseline before first vaccination. The protocol used for the library was the immunoSEQ multiplex PCR assay. The clones in this table, taken by TCRdb from immuneACCESS, are in-frame only. Not every clone is retained; where verified, under half of the shortfall comes from an unresolved V gene, and the cause of the rest is unknown. Within this sample are approximately 150,000 clones, with 75% to 95% of them counted one time only. 4% to 5.5% of the sample goes to the ten largest clones. Here the sequenced sample was peripheral blood, taken on day 0 of AZD1222 vaccination. The receptors shown here come from an adult in good health.

V is TRBV13 and J is TRBJ2-7, with D maybe TRBD2 (6 bases). This CDR3 region has 16 residues. Germline V gene sequence: CDR1 PRHDT, CDR2 FYEKMQ (reference sequence). The V and J ends lost 5 bases and 0 bases respectively, with 17 bases between them. The CDR3 sequence: CASSRGTSGISYEQYF. The CDR3 nucleotides read TGTGCCAGCAGCCGTGGGACTTCGGGGATCTCCTACGAGCAGTACTTC.

This clone was counted once. The V call is TRBV4-3, the J call TRBJ2-7; 10 bases map to TRBD1. There are 15 residues in the CDR3. V lost 3 bases and J lost 4; bases outside the gene matches: 6. CDR1 and CDR2 from the germline V gene are LGHNA and YSLEER. CDR3 nucleotides: TGCGCCAGCAGCCAGGACCGGACAGGGGGGTACGAGCAGTACTTC. Protein sequence: CASSQDRTGGYEQYF.

This CDR3 reads CASSTGGFLAEEQREKLFF. CDR3 DNA: TGTGCCAGCAGCACGGGGGGGTTTCTAGCGGAGGAGCAGAGGGAAAAACTGTTTTTT. This chain links TRBV5-6 with TRBJ1-4; D may be TRBD1 (5 bases). Germline CDR1 reads SGHDT; CDR2 reads YYEEEE. CDR3 length: 19 amino acids. V lost 4 bases, J lost 8 bases, and 30 bases lay in between.